This T cell receptor (beta chain) came from a study of blood T cell repertoires in COVID-19. Study summary: Samples representing acute and convalescent COVID-19 were sourced from the United States, Italy and Spain. T cells, B-cell-depleted T cells, or PBMCs supplied cDNA or gDNA.

Original methodology: Cell counts per sample came from amplifying reference gene primers. Profiled with immunoSEQ multiplex PCR; TCRdb holds only in-frame clones, not every one. For V, J and clone size, that table is used; D and trimming come from the DNA. The repertoire includes about 130,000 clones, around 81% of them detected once, and 3.8% sits in the top ten. CDR1 SNHLY and CDR2 FYNNEI come from the germline V gene. V was shortened by 2 bases and J by 0 bases, with 11 bases between the two germline ends. The CDR3 runs to 16 residues. This clonotype originated in a woman aged 50 to 65 with acute or convalescent COVID-19. Sample: peripheral blood. The rearrangement links TRBV2 to TRBJ1-3; D gene ambiguous. CDR3 bases: TGTGCCAGCAGTGAAAACAGAGAAGTCTCTGGAAACACCATATATTTT. It yields the protein CASSENREVSGNTIYF.